A single sample is the source of the 10 T cell receptor beta chains below, sequenced in a study of T cell clusters in autoimmune cytopenias. TRB amplification used approximately 0.25 ug of peripheral blood genomic DNA. One tube held mixed TRB-A and TRB-B primer pools for touch-down PCR. With the multiplex PCR reads reprocessed, TCRdb shows one record per CDR3 protein and no DNA. The repertoire shows about 4,800 distinct CDR3 sequences; the top ten hold 7.5% to 9.5%. The sequenced sample was peripheral blood. All receptors come from a human donor with an autoimmune cytopenia or autoimmune hepatitis (not recorded which).

Its frequency marks this clonotype as medium-sized. This chain links TRBV30 with TRBJ2-2; TCRdb calls TRBD1, which cannot be checked without DNA. This CDR3 spans 14 amino acids. Germline V gives CDR1 GTSNPN, CDR2 SVGIG (reference sequence). The CDR3 loop reads CAWNHDSNTGELFF.

This chain links TRBV5-1 with TRBJ1-1. CDR3 length equals 15 residues. Germline V lookup: CDR1 SGHRS, CDR2 YFSETQ. CDR3 sequence: CASSLDRVGRTEAFF.

Measured by frequency, this clonotype is medium-sized. This chain uses TRBV29-1 with TRBJ2-1; TCRdb outputs TRBD2, but without DNA this stays unchecked. The CDR3 contains 14 residues. Looked up from germline, CDR1 is SQVTM and CDR2 is ANQGSEA. The CDR3 reads CSASGGAIGNEQFF.

This clonotype is identified as medium-sized from frequency. The chain joins TRBV19 to TRBJ1-5. The CDR3 is 16 amino acids. CDR1 and CDR2 (germline): LNHDA, SQIVND (reference sequence). CDR3 sequence reads: CASSLPLGRNNQPQHF.

This clonotype is medium-sized by frequency. The genes are TRBV7-6 and TRBJ2-2; TCRdb's D call of TRBD1 is untestable without DNA. Germline assignment: CDR1 SGHVS and CDR2 FNYEAQ. The CDR3 loop spans 16 amino acids. The CDR3 reads CASSLGQGVNTGELFF. Drawing the rest from reference TRBV7-6 and TRBJ2-2, the complete variable domain is GAGVSQSPRYKVTKRGQDVALRCDPISGHVSLYWYRQALGQGPEFLTYFNYEAQQDKSGLPNDRFSAERPEGSISTLTIQRTEQRDSAMYRCASSLGQGVNTGELFFGEGSRLTVL.

Considering frequency, this clonotype is medium-sized. The V and J genes are TRBV6-5 and TRBJ2-5; the D gene TCRdb calls, TRBD2, cannot be checked with no DNA. Germline V gene sequence: CDR1 MNHEY, CDR2 SVGAGI. The CDR3 has 17 amino acids. CDR3 in amino acids: CASSPRGLAGPKETQYF.

This chain connects TRBV5-6 to TRBJ1-5. The germline gives CDR1 SGHDT, CDR2 YYEEEE. This CDR3 is built from 15 residues. This CDR3 reads CASSLRPGGDQPQHF.

The chain combines TRBV6-2 or TRBV6-3 with TRBJ2-3; the TCRdb D gene call, TRBD2, has no DNA to confirm it. The V gene's germline CDR1 is MNHEY and CDR2 SVGEGT. This CDR3 comprises 14 residues. The CDR3 here is CASSLPSGGTTQYF.

This sequence joins TRBV29-1 and TRBJ1-2; without DNA, the TCRdb call of TRBD1 cannot be checked. Germline V gives CDR1 SQVTM, CDR2 ANQGSEA. The CDR3 runs 16 residues. The CDR3 region is CSVELVRQDENYGYTF.

This clonotype is large by frequency. The chain couples TRBV29-1 to TRBJ2-5; TCRdb's D call, TRBD1, is unchecked because there is no DNA. The CDR3 has 14 amino acids. Germline values: CDR1 SQVTM, CDR2 ANQGSEA. This CDR3 is CSVEDRAYQETQYF. The full variable domain, rest sourced from reference TRBV29-1 and TRBJ2-5, is SAVISQKPSRDICQRGTSLTIQCQVDSQVTMMFWYRQQPGQSLTLIATANQGSEATYESGFVIDKFPISRPNLTFSTLTVSNMSPEDSSIYLCSVEDRAYQETQYFGPGTRLLVL.